This T cell receptor (beta chain) was identified during a study of T cells in Graves' hyperthyroidism and ophthalmopathy. Study details: Sampling of peripheral blood happened at initial diagnosis, prior to any treatment. Study-level points and caveats: Ophthalmopathy was identified by the model a median about 6.4 months ahead of onset. Blood also carried most thyroid clonotypes expanded above 0.001.

This clonotype has at least ten counts. Its target is unknown. The CDR3 loop spans 13 amino acids. V was pared by 4 bases and J by 5 bases, with 12 bases between. Germline-derived CDR1 and CDR2 are SGDLS and YYNGEE. PBMCs were derived from 7.5 to 10 ml fresh peripheral blood. What was amplified from RNA transcripts were TCR beta CDR3 regions. RT-PCR in the first round (using the HTBI primer set) targeted the TCR CDR3. MiXCR, applied by TCRdb to the multiplex PCR reads, yields one record per CDR3 protein. The data show 530,000 or so distinct CDR3 sequences, roughly a quarter seen once. V gene TRBV9 combines with J gene TRBJ2-5, with D possibly being TRBD1 (6 bases). The sequence was obtained from a woman in her thirties with Graves' ophthalmopathy. Sample: blood. This chain's CDR3 is CASSNNRVETQYF. The DNA of the CDR3 is TGTGCCAGCAGCAATAACAGGGTGGAGACCCAGTACTTC.